This TCR beta chain is drawn from a study of PD-1 blockade in mismatch repair-deficient tumors. Study-wide background: All were previously treated, progressing patients with around 12 mismatch repair-deficient cancer types.

The CDR3 is 14 residues long. Deletions cut 0 bases from V and 4 bases from J, with 9 bases between. CDR1 and CDR2 from the germline V gene are MGHRA and YSYEKL. Sequencing was performed with immunoSEQ multiplex PCR; in TCRdb, only in-frame clones are kept and a portion is missing. The table includes about 84,000 clones, over 70% detected once. Notes on this clone: The antigen remains undetermined.

Notes on the study in general: After pembrolizumab, tumor-resident clones rose rapidly, then generally contracted before radiologic responses.

This specimen was peripheral blood, taken 12 weeks after starting pembrolizumab. This chain joins TRBV4-1 and TRBJ1-2; D possibly corresponds to TRBD1 (5 bases). The TCR comes from an adult with mismatch repair-deficient cancer. CDR3 sequence: CASSQDPQGYGYTF. DNA of the CDR3: TGCGCCAGCAGCCAAGATCCCCAGGGCTATGGCTACACCTTC.